This T cell receptor (beta chain) was sequenced during a study of graft-versus-host responses after intestinal transplantation. About the study: Every one of the recipients received anti-thymocyte globulin induction and afterwards took tacrolimus and steroids for around three years.

TCRdb's table, derived via immunoSEQ multiplex PCR, lists solely in-frame clones and lacks some. Seen here are approximately 88,000 clones, about 94% observed once, and the top ten hold roughly 0.2%. Concerning this clone: Its matching antigen is unknown.

The V gene lost 6 bases and the J gene lost 9 bases, with 19 bases spanning the gap. This CDR3 region has 14 residues. Germline CDR1 SGHAT, CDR2 FQNNGV. The chain recombines TRBV11-2 with TRBJ2-3; D is unresolved. This specimen consisted of unstimulated CD4+ T cells sorted from spleen or lymph node cells, obtained before transplant. The clonotype was recovered from a human donor who was the organ donor for an intestinal transplant. CDR3 DNA sequence: TGTGCCAGCAGAGGGCCCCGGGCGGCCGGGACGCAGTATTTT. Its translation is CASRGPRAAGTQYF. The full variable domain, with the rest looked up from reference TRBV11-2 and TRBJ2-3, is EAGVAQSPRYKIIEKRQSVAFWCNPISGHATLYWYQQILGQGPKLLIQFQNNGVVDDSQLPKDRFSAERLKGVDSTLKIQPAKLEDSAVYLCASRGPRAAGTQYFGPGTRLTVL.